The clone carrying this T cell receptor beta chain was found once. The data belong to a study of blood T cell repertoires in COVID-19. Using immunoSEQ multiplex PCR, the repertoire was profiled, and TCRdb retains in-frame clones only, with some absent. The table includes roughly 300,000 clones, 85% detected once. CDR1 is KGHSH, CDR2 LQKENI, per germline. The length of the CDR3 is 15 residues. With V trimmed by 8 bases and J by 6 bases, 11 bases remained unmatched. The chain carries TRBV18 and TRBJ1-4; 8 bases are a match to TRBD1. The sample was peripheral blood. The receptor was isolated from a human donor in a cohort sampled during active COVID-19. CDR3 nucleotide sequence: TGTGCCAGCGGCAACCGGGACAGGCAGTATGAAAAACTGTTTTTT. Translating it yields CASGNRDRQYEKLFF.